This T cell receptor (beta chain) was captured by sequencing in a study of early T cells in non-severe SARS-CoV-2 infection. About the research overall: Chains were unpaired, as sequencing was done on bulk RNA from unsorted whole blood.

CDR1 SNHLY and CDR2 FYNNEI come from the germline V gene. This CDR3 is 12 amino acids long. V lost 5 bases and J 0 bases, leaving 4 bases between the germline ends. Whole-study results and caveats: The VDJdb matching leaned toward anti-spike CD8 responses and overlooked private and CD4 specificities.

Separate cDNA molecules each had unique molecular identifiers attached to them. In TCRdb, the 5' RACE reads were re-called with MiXCR into one record per CDR3 protein. The sample includes more than 45,000 distinct CDR3 sequences, around 12% of them seen just once. This clonotype came up many times. Its antigen is undetermined. The chain combines TRBV2 with TRBJ1-1, with unresolved D. The sequencing sample was made of whole blood. The TCR originated in an adult who was a healthcare worker with PCR-confirmed SARS-CoV-2 infection or an uninfected control (not recorded which). The CDR3 nucleotides read TGTGCCAGCAGTTTCATGAACACTGAAGCTTTCTTT. Its protein is CASSFMNTEAFF.